The 18 T cell receptor beta chains below come from one sample, sequenced in a study of control samples from healthy donors and cancer patients. The data were produced by immunoSEQ multiplex PCR, yet TCRdb's version contains in-frame clones alone and is incomplete. The profile shows 95,000 to 150,000 clones, 90% to 95% of them singletons. Sample: blood. The receptors originated from a young woman in good health.

J is TRBJ2-3 and V is TRBV24-1, with a tentative D call TRBD2 (7 bases). Germline-derived CDR1 and CDR2 are KGHDR and SFDVKD. Trimming shortened V by 4 bases and J by 2 bases, and 21 bases separated the two germline ends. The CDR3 consists of 18 residues. As DNA, the CDR3 is TGTGCCACCAGTGACTCATATATTGGGGGGGGCAACACAGATACGCAGTATTTT. This sequence encodes CATSDSYIGGGNTDTQYF.

V is TRBV2 and J is TRBJ2-7; no clear D. Trimming stripped 1 base from V and 7 bases from J, with 11 bases between. The germline gives CDR1 SNHLY, CDR2 FYNNEI. CDR3 length equals 13 residues. CDR3 residues: CASSEVPDFEQYF. Written as DNA, the CDR3 is TGTGCCAGCAGTGAAGTTCCCGATTTTGAGCAGTACTTC.

This rearrangement joins TRBV7-3 to TRBJ1-1; D perhaps matches TRBD1 (5 bases). V lost 3 bases to trimming and J lost 1 base, with 9 bases between them. Looked up from germline, CDR1 is SGHTA and CDR2 is FQGTGA. The CDR3 covers 14 residues. This CDR3 is CASSLGPGNTEAFF. The CDR3 region has the DNA TGTGCCAGCAGCTTGGGGCCAGGGAACACTGAAGCTTTCTTT.

The genes are TRBV2 and TRBJ2-1, with TRBD2 matching 7 bases. The CDR3 length is 16 residues. The germline V gene has CDR1 SNHLY and CDR2 FYNNEI. V shed 6 bases, J shed 5 bases, and the junction held 13 bases outside the gene matches. CDR3 nucleotides: TGTGCCAGCAGGGTCGTTGGACTAGGATACCACAATGAGCAGTTCTTC. Translating it yields CASRVVGLGYHNEQFF.

The chain recombines TRBV6-1 with TRBJ2-4; 11 nucleotides line up with TRBD2. The CDR3 runs to 16 residues. J was trimmed by 1 base and V by 3 bases; bases with no gene match: 2. The germline V gene encodes CDR1 MNHNS and CDR2 SASEGT. Here the CDR3 reads CASSDPSGGAKNIQYF. CDR3 in DNA: TGTGCCAGCAGTGACCCTAGCGGGGGGGCCAAAAACATTCAGTACTTC.

V usage is TRBV9 and J usage is TRBJ2-7; TRBD1 is a possible D gene (6 bases). This CDR3 is built from 15 residues. Germline CDR1 reads SGDLS; CDR2 reads YYNGEE. V was clipped by 3 bases and J by 3 bases, with 16 bases between them. The CDR3 DNA reads as TGTGCCAGCAGCGAGGGGCCCGACAGGTTCTACGAGCAGTACTTC. This encodes CASSEGPDRFYEQYF.

The chain carries TRBV18 and TRBJ2-1, with D possibly matching TRBD2 (5 bases). The V gene's germline CDR1 is KGHSH and CDR2 LQKENI. This CDR3 is built from 15 residues. V lost 3 bases, J lost 3 bases, and 12 bases lay in between. The CDR3 spells CASSPRSSYYNEQFF. The CDR3 coding sequence is TGTGCCAGCTCACCTCGTTCTAGCTACTACAATGAGCAGTTCTTC.

The rearrangement links TRBV6-1 to TRBJ1-2, with 8 nucleotides matching TRBD1. V trimming: 0 bases; J trimming: 1 base; junction bases outside the gene matches: 10. Germline V CDR1 and CDR2: MNHNS, SASEGT. This CDR3 region has 18 residues. CDR3 coding DNA: TGTGCCAGCAGTGAAGCATGGACAGGGTACCGTCGTAACTATGGCTACACCTTC. Its translation: CASSEAWTGYRRNYGYTF.

This chain links TRBV5-1 with TRBJ1-2; D not certain. V was trimmed by 0 bases and J by 7 bases, leaving 7 bases between them. The CDR3 loop spans 12 amino acids. CDR1 is SGHRS and CDR2 is YFSETQ in the germline V gene. CDR3 nucleotides: TGCGCCAGCAGCTTGGACGGTGGTGGCTACACCTTC. It encodes CASSLDGGGYTF.

The chain is built from TRBV6-5 and TRBJ1-3; a weak D match, TRBD1 (5 bases). Germline CDR1 is MNHEY and CDR2 is SVGAGI. The CDR3 sequence is 12 residues long. The V and J ends lost 8 bases and 5 bases respectively, with 10 bases between them. The CDR3 DNA follows: TGTGCCAGCCGGGAGGGGAGAAACACCATATATTTT. The encoded protein is CASREGRNTIYF.

The V and J genes are TRBV7-2 and TRBJ2-1; D remains ambiguous. The length of the CDR3 is 15 residues. Germline-derived CDR1 and CDR2 are SGHTA and FQGNSA. Trimming left V 5 bases short and J 3 bases short, with 14 bases between. The CDR3 spells CASSPNAVGYNEQFF. In nucleotides, the CDR3 is TGTGCCAGCAGCCCGAACGCGGTCGGCTACAATGAGCAGTTCTTC.

This clone was recorded once. The V and J genes are TRBV6-2 or TRBV6-3 and TRBJ2-1; 14 nucleotides line up with TRBD2. Germline CDR1 MNHEY, CDR2 SVGEGT. The trim removed 5 bases at V and 9 bases at J, leaving 6 bases unmatched. This CDR3 region has 15 residues. The chain's CDR3 is CASSQTSGGAGEQFF. As DNA, the CDR3 is TGTGCCAGCAGTCAGACTAGCGGGGGGGCCGGTGAGCAGTTCTTC.

J is TRBJ1-2 and V is TRBV28, with 7 bases matching TRBD1. CDR1 and CDR2 (germline): MDHEN, SYDVKM. V shed 5 bases, J shed 0 bases, and the junction held 6 bases outside the gene matches. The CDR3 consists of 15 residues. The CDR3 DNA reads as TGTGCCAGCAGTCACTGGACAGGAGCTAACTATGGCTACACCTTC. Its translation: CASSHWTGANYGYTF.

As DNA, the CDR3 is TGTGCCAGCAACGGGAATAGCAATCAGCCCCAGCATTTT. As protein: CASNGNSNQPQHF. The J gene is TRBJ1-5, the V gene TRBV2; D ambiguous. The CDR3 is 13 residues long. Germline CDR1 is SNHLY and CDR2 is FYNNEI. Trimming removed 7 bases from V and 0 bases from J, with 7 bases in between.

This clone was recorded only once. The J gene is TRBJ2-7, the V gene TRBV29-1; 12 nucleotides align to TRBD1. The J segment lost 7 bases and the V segment lost 7 bases, leaving 8 bases of the junction unmatched. The CDR3 has 13 amino acids. Per the germline V gene, CDR1 is SQVTM and CDR2 is ANQGSEA. CDR3 region: CSDPGQGADEQYF. CDR3 bases: TGCAGCGATCCGGGACAGGGGGCAGATGAGCAGTACTTC.

This chain links TRBV5-1 with TRBJ1-5; no reliable D call. From germline, CDR1 is SGHRS and CDR2 YFSETQ. This CDR3 spans 15 amino acids. V lost 0 bases and J lost 1, with 8 bases in between. The CDR3 loop is CASSLEGGSNQPQHF. In nucleotides, the CDR3 is TGCGCCAGCAGCTTGGAGGGCGGAAGCAATCAGCCCCAGCATTTT.

The CDR3, as DNA: TGTGCCACCAGTGATTTAAAGGAGGGTTTGACTAATGAAAAACTGTTTTTT. Its protein product is CATSDLKEGLTNEKLFF. The chain links TRBV24-1 to TRBJ1-4; no firm D call. The germline CDR1 and CDR2 sequences are KGHDR and SFDVKD. The CDR3 totals 17 residues. V lost 1 base, J lost 2 bases, and 13 bases lay in between.

The rearrangement uses TRBV29-1 and TRBJ2-6; no firm D call. The CDR3 is made up of 14 amino acids. Germline CDR1 reads SQVTM; CDR2 reads ANQGSEA. V lost 7 bases and J lost 1, with 11 bases in between. For the CDR3, the DNA is TGCAGCGCGCTGGGGATTTCTGGGGCCAACGTCCTGACTTTC. This gives the protein CSALGISGANVLTF. The variable domain in full, with the rest retrieved from reference TRBV29-1 and TRBJ2-6, is SAVISQKPSRDICQRGTSLTIQCQVDSQVTMMFWYRQQPGQSLTLIATANQGSEATYESGFVIDKFPISRPNLTFSTLTVSNMSPEDSSIYLCSALGISGANVLTFGAGSRLTVL.